Described below is a single T cell receptor (beta chain) sequence and its context. The sample is drawn from a study of patients and donors after allogeneic stem cell transplantation. MiXCR, applied by TCRdb to the RT-PCR reads, yields one record per CDR3 protein. The sample has about 960,000 distinct CDR3 sequences, more than 15% seen once. After removal of 4 bases from V and 12 bases from J, the junction contained 9 bases not matched to a gene. Germline V gene data show CDR1 as SGHDT and CDR2 as YYEEEE. The CDR3 has 15 residues. The sequenced sample consisted of blood, either unsorted or a sorted T cell fraction (not recorded which). The chain combines TRBV5-6 with TRBJ2-1; TRBD2 matches at 14 bases. The TCR comes from a human donor who was either an allogeneic HSCT recipient or a stem cell or donor lymphocyte infusion donor (not recorded which). It is not recorded whose cells these are; they may come from a transplant donor. The CDR3 reads CASSLGTSGRLVQFF. In nucleotides, the CDR3 is TGTGCCAGCAGCCTGGGGACTAGCGGGAGATTGGTGCAGTTCTTC.